Each of the 25 T cell receptor beta chains below was sequenced from the same sample in a study of a mutant IDH1 vaccine in newly diagnosed glioma. The protocol was immunoSEQ multiplex PCR, while the TCRdb copy is restricted to in-frame clones and leaves out a portion. The sample lists 99,000 or so clones, around 90% occurring once. Noted time point: baseline, week 1 (first vaccination visit). Treatment defined: pre-vaccination baseline after standard-of-care therapy. Sequences were derived from PBMCs, sampled from a glioma patient treated with radiotherapy, temozolomide or both. The receptors were gathered from a woman aged 45-65 years with glioma.

V usage is TRBV28 and J usage is TRBJ1-2, with 7 bases lining up with TRBD1. There are 14 residues in the CDR3. CDR1 is MDHEN, CDR2 SYDVKM, per germline. Losses at the gene ends were 7 bases for V and 0 bases for J; bases not matched to a gene: 5. CDR3 in DNA: TGTGCCAGCAATCTGGGGACAGCTAACTATGGCTACACCTTC. Translated: CASNLGTANYGYTF.

V and J are TRBV6-1 and TRBJ1-4, with 7 bases fitting TRBD1. The trim removed 5 bases at V and 8 bases at J, leaving 8 bases unmatched. CDR1 and CDR2 (germline): MNHNS, SASEGT. This CDR3 spans 14 amino acids. CDR3 in DNA: TGTGCCAGCAGTAAAAACAGGGGAGAAGAAAAACTGTTTTTT. The encoded protein is CASSKNRGEEKLFF.

This clone appeared a single time. Here the CDR3 reads CSAWTVGTQYF. The CDR3 nucleotides read TGCAGTGCGTGGACAGTGGGGACCCAGTACTTC. The chain recombines TRBV20-1 with TRBJ2-5, with a possible D match to TRBD1 (6 bases). CDR3 length: 11 residues. The germline V and J ends were trimmed by 6 bases and 7 bases, with 12 bases remaining between them. From germline, CDR1 is DFQATT and CDR2 SNEGSKA (reference sequence).

The CDR3 loop reads CASSRTSGSMYNEQFF. In nucleotides, the CDR3 is TGCGCCAGCAGTCGGACTAGCGGGAGTATGTACAATGAGCAGTTCTTC. The genes are TRBV4-1 and TRBJ2-1, with TRBD2 matching 13 bases. V lost 6 bases and J lost 4; bases outside the gene matches: 6. This CDR3 is built from 16 residues. Germline V gives CDR1 MGHRA, CDR2 YSYEKL.

This chain uses TRBV19 with TRBJ2-5; 10 nucleotides agree with TRBD1. In germline, CDR1 is LNHDA, CDR2 SQIVND (reference sequence). This CDR3 is 14 amino acids long. The V and J ends lost 8 bases and 5 bases, in that order; junction bases with no gene match: 8. Here the CDR3 reads CASRTGTGEETQYF. CDR3 nucleotides: TGTGCCAGTCGCACCGGGACAGGGGAGGAGACCCAGTACTTC.

The V gene is TRBV2, the J gene TRBJ1-2, with D maybe TRBD1 (5 bases). The V end was cut by 4 bases, the J end by 6 bases, with 12 bases between. CDR1 and CDR2 from the germline V gene are SNHLY and FYNNEI. This CDR3 region has 13 residues. Here the CDR3 DNA reads TGTGCCAGCAGTGTACAAGGGGATGATGGCTACACCTTC. It translates to CASSVQGDDGYTF.

The chain carries TRBV30 and TRBJ2-7, with 7 bases aligning to TRBD1. This CDR3 spans 15 amino acids. The junction had 16 bases not matched to a gene; V was cut back by 3 bases and J by 8 bases. In germline, CDR1 is GTSNPN, CDR2 SVGIG (reference sequence). The CDR3 coding sequence is TGTGCCTGGAGCAGACGAGGGGGCTTCTTTCGTCAGCAGTACTTC. Amino acids: CAWSRRGGFFRQQYF.

The V call is TRBV18, the J call TRBJ1-2; unclear D gene. V was shortened by 2 bases and J by 7 bases, with 11 bases between the two germline ends. Germline V gene data show CDR1 as KGHSH and CDR2 as LQKENI. The CDR3 length is 13 residues. Here the CDR3 DNA reads TGTGCCAGCTCACCAGCAGAAACGGGTGGCTACACCTTC. Translating gives CASSPAETGGYTF.

In its sample, this clone was seen once. As DNA, the CDR3 is TGTGCCAGCAGTGGGGGGCACTATGGCTACACCTTC. Encoded protein: CASSGGHYGYTF. This sequence joins TRBV2 and TRBJ1-2, with D tentatively TRBD1 (6 bases). Looked up from germline, CDR1 is SNHLY and CDR2 is FYNNEI. V was clipped by 4 bases and J by 3 bases, with 6 bases between them. There are 12 residues in the CDR3.

This clone came up once. The chain links TRBV11-2 to TRBJ2-1, with TRBD2 matching over 10 bases. After removal of 0 bases from V and 9 bases from J, the junction contained 5 bases not matched to a gene. The CDR3 runs to 15 residues. Germline CDR1 and CDR2: SGHAT and FQNNGV. The CDR3: CASSLERLAGIEQFF. DNA of the CDR3: TGTGCCAGCAGCTTAGAGCGACTAGCGGGTATTGAGCAGTTCTTC.

The chain couples TRBV7-9 to TRBJ2-5, with 8 bases lining up with TRBD2. V was clipped by 0 bases and J by 5 bases; unmatched bases: 14. This CDR3 is built from 18 residues. Germline loops: CDR1 SEHNR, CDR2 FQNEAQ (reference sequence). Here the CDR3 DNA reads TGTGCCAGCAGCTTAGCCCGGTCTACCGGGAGGGCCGGGGAGACCCAGTACTTC. Translating gives CASSLARSTGRAGETQYF.

The chain combines TRBV28 with TRBJ2-7; 10 positions agree with TRBD2. CDR1 is MDHEN, CDR2 SYDVKM, per germline. The CDR3 spans 15 residues. J gave up 2 bases and V 1 base, and 2 bases lay outside the gene matches. The CDR3 sequence is CASSLSLAGTYEQYF. The CDR3 DNA follows: TGTGCCAGCAGTTTATCACTAGCGGGGACCTACGAGCAGTACTTC.

This rearrangement joins TRBV30 to TRBJ2-5, with 9 bases matching TRBD2. Germline CDR1 reads GTSNPN; CDR2 reads SVGIG (reference sequence). The CDR3 length is 14 residues. Trimming at V came to 2 bases and at J to 3 bases, leaving 4 bases not matched to a gene. CDR3 DNA: TGTGCCTGGAGTCCGGGACTAGCAAAAGAGACCCAGTACTTC. This translates into CAWSPGLAKETQYF.

The chain recombines TRBV5-1 with TRBJ1-2; a weak D match, TRBD1 (5 bases). The CDR3 runs 13 residues. Trimming took 8 bases from V and 4 from J, leaving 15 bases between them. The germline CDR1 and CDR2 sequences are SGHRS and YFSETQ. The DNA of the CDR3 is TGCGCCAGTGGACAAAGGGGTGGCTATGGCTACACCTTC. Translation gives CASGQRGGYGYTF.

The J gene is TRBJ1-2, the V gene TRBV5-1, with D unclear. The CDR3 extends over 14 amino acids. V was shortened by 4 bases and J by 1 base, with 11 bases between the two germline ends. CDR1 and CDR2 (germline): SGHRS, YFSETQ. In DNA, the CDR3 is TGCGCCAGCAGCCCGACCCTTTTTAACTATGGCTACACCTTC. It specifies CASSPTLFNYGYTF.

The chain has TRBV6-1 and TRBJ2-5; D gene ambiguous. Germline V gene sequence: CDR1 MNHNS, CDR2 SASEGT. Trimming stripped 5 bases from V and 5 bases from J, with 6 bases between. This CDR3 comprises 11 residues. CDR3: CASSPWETQYF. The CDR3 nucleotides read TGTGCCAGCAGTCCCTGGGAGACCCAGTACTTC.

The rearrangement uses TRBV28 and TRBJ2-2; no clear D. The germline gives CDR1 MDHEN, CDR2 SYDVKM. This CDR3 spans 13 amino acids. The V and J ends lost 5 bases and 2 bases respectively, with 6 bases between them. CDR3 amino acids: CASSTTNTGELFF. As DNA, the CDR3 is TGTGCCAGCAGTACCACAAACACCGGGGAGCTGTTTTTT. The full variable domain, with the rest looked up from reference TRBV28 and TRBJ2-2, is DVKVTQSSRYLVKRTGEKVFLECVQDMDHENMFWYRQDPGLGLRLIYFSYDVKMKEKGDIPEGYSVSREKKERFSLILESASTNQTSMYLCASSTTNTGELFFGEGSRLTVL.

V is TRBV5-1 and J is TRBJ2-1; 8 bases match TRBD2. CDR1 is SGHRS and CDR2 is YFSETQ in the germline V gene. The ends lost 0 bases at V and 7 bases at J; junction bases unmatched: 6. The CDR3 runs 15 residues. The chain's CDR3 is CASSLVTGGLNEQFF. The CDR3 DNA follows: TGCGCCAGCAGCTTGGTAACGGGAGGGTTGAATGAGCAGTTCTTC.

On this clone: This could be a read error, since a much larger clone is one nucleotide away. The J gene is TRBJ1-1, the V gene TRBV5-1; D uncertain. From germline, CDR1 is SGHRS and CDR2 YFSETQ. The CDR3 length is 13 residues. The V end was cut by 0 bases, the J end by 1 base, with 4 bases between. CDR3 sequence reads: CASSLDRNTEAFF. CDR3 sequence (DNA): TGCGCCAGCAGCTTGGACAGGAACACTGAAGCTTTCTTT. The full variable domain, its missing parts supplied by reference TRBV5-1 and TRBJ1-1, is KAGVTQTPRYLIKTRGQQVTLSCSPISGHRSVSWYQQTPGQGLQFLFEYFSETQRNKGNFPGRFSGRQFSNSRSEMNVSTLELGDSALYLCASSLDRNTEAFFGQGTRLTVV.

The rearrangement uses TRBV6-5 and TRBJ1-6, with D perhaps TRBD1 (5 bases). In germline, CDR1 is MNHEY, CDR2 SVGAGI. Trimming shortened V by 0 bases and J by 11 bases, and 14 bases separated the two germline ends. This CDR3 is built from 15 residues. CDR3 amino acids: CASSYSDSAGTPLHF. The CDR3 DNA reads TGTGCCAGCAGTTACTCCGACAGTGCGGGAACACCCCTCCACTTT.

V gene TRBV9 combines with J gene TRBJ1-4, with a possible D match to TRBD1 (5 bases). CDR3 size: 16 residues. Trimming shortened V by 3 bases and J by 3 bases, and 15 bases separated the two germline ends. The germline V gene encodes CDR1 SGDLS and CDR2 YYNGEE. The CDR3 spells CASSGDPPGSNEKLFF. DNA for the CDR3: TGTGCCAGCAGCGGGGACCCACCCGGGTCTAATGAAAAACTGTTTTTT.

The chain links TRBV27 to TRBJ1-2; 7 positions agree with TRBD1. Germline V lookup: CDR1 MNHEY, CDR2 SMNVEV (reference sequence). This CDR3 contains 15 residues. V lost 2 bases, J lost 4 bases, and 7 bases stayed unmatched. CDR3 loop: CASSLSPGGIYGYTF. CDR3 coding DNA: TGTGCCAGCAGTTTAAGTCCAGGGGGAATCTATGGCTACACCTTC.

The rearrangement uses TRBV5-1 and TRBJ2-7, with a weak D call TRBD1 (6 bases). The V gene lost 0 bases and the J gene lost 6 bases, with 13 bases spanning the gap. This CDR3 region has 14 residues. Germline CDR1 SGHRS, CDR2 YFSETQ. DNA of the CDR3: TGCGCCAGCAGCTTGGGGGGGCTGTCGGGCGAGCAGTACTTC. This sequence encodes CASSLGGLSGEQYF. The complete variable domain, with remaining parts taken from reference TRBV5-1 and TRBJ2-7, reads KAGVTQTPRYLIKTRGQQVTLSCSPISGHRSVSWYQQTPGQGLQFLFEYFSETQRNKGNFPGRFSGRQFSNSRSEMNVSTLELGDSALYLCASSLGGLSGEQYFGPGTRLTVT.

V gene TRBV9 combines with J gene TRBJ2-1; no clear D gene. The CDR3 runs to 12 residues. CDR1 is SGDLS, CDR2 YYNGEE, per germline. Deletions cut 1 base from V and 8 bases from J, with 7 bases between. The CDR3 loop is CASSVNKDEQFF. DNA of the CDR3: TGTGCCAGCAGCGTAAATAAAGATGAGCAGTTCTTC.

This clone was detected only once. The chain employs TRBV10-3 and TRBJ2-5, with TRBD2 matching over 13 bases. After removal of 5 bases from V and 3 bases from J, the junction contained 3 bases not matched to a gene. CDR1 and CDR2 (germline): ENHRY, SYGVKD. The CDR3 runs to 15 residues. For the CDR3, the DNA is TGTGCCATCAGTATGACTAGCGGGAGGAAAGAGACCCAGTACTTC. It yields the protein CAISMTSGRKETQYF.